The source of this TCR beta chain is a study of T cell repertoires in cytomegalovirus infection. The table lists this clonotype with many counts. The V and J ends lost 0 bases and 7 bases respectively, with 16 bases between them. Germline CDR1 and CDR2: SGHTA and FQGNSA. This CDR3 spans 17 amino acids. TCRdb itself ran the reads through MiXCR, one entry per CDR3 protein. In the table there are some 130,000 distinct CDR3 sequences, 7% to 9.5% of which are singletons. The sequenced sample consisted of PBMCs. V and J are TRBV7-2 and TRBJ1-6, with unresolved D. The TCR comes from a human donor in good health (CMV status not recorded). Some clones in this sample may be carry-over from other donors' samples. DNA for the CDR3: TGTGCCAGCAGCTTAGCTTTTTGGGGATTGGAAAATTCACCCCTCCACTTT. Protein product: CASSLAFWGLENSPLHF.